One sample yielded the 13 T cell receptor beta chains listed below, sequenced in a study of T cells after yellow fever vaccination. TCRdb analysed the 5' RACE reads with MiXCR anew, one entry per CDR3 protein. Of some 320,000 distinct CDR3 sequences listed, 8.5% to 9% were seen once; the top ten hold more than 15%. This specimen consisted of PBMCs, obtained on the day of the first yellow fever vaccination. These receptors all come from a man aged 18 to 30 who received the YFV17D yellow fever vaccine.

This clonotype appeared a few times. The rearrangement joins TRBV4-3 to TRBJ2-5; 9 nucleotides agree with TRBD2. The junction had 9 bases not matched to a gene; V was cut back by 1 base and J by 3 bases. The CDR3 has 17 amino acids. Germline V lookup: CDR1 LGHNA, CDR2 YSLEER. The CDR3 reads CASSQGVSGGGEETQYF. The DNA for the CDR3 is TGCGCCAGCAGCCAAGGGGTTAGCGGGGGTGGGGAAGAGACCCAGTACTTC.

Comment on this clonotype: A much larger clone sits a single nucleotide away, making a read error possible. The rearrangement uses TRBV12-3 or TRBV12-4 and TRBJ2-3; D not certain. The CDR3 is made up of 13 amino acids. The CDR3 region is CASGFPGTDTQYF. CDR3 nucleotide sequence: TGTGCCAGCGGTTTCCCAGGCACAGATACGCAGTATTTT.

This clonotype was recorded a few times. J is TRBJ1-2 and V is TRBV28, with a possible D match to TRBD1 (5 bases). CDR3 length: 15 amino acids. In germline, CDR1 is MDHEN, CDR2 SYDVKM. Trimming stripped 6 bases from V and 5 bases from J, with 19 bases between. The CDR3 nucleotides are TGTGCCAGCAGACCCTCGGTAGGGGTCGGTTATGGCTACACCTTC. It codes for CASRPSVGVGYGYTF.

The table lists this clonotype with many counts. The chain is built from TRBV6-2 or TRBV6-3 and TRBJ2-1; 12 nucleotides agree with TRBD2. The V gene's germline CDR1 is MNHEY and CDR2 SVGEGT. This CDR3 region has 14 residues. J lost 6 bases, V lost 6 bases, and 3 bases had no gene match. CDR3 bases: TGTGCCAGCAGCGAGGGACTAGCGGGCAATGAGCAGTTCTTC. This translates into CASSEGLAGNEQFF.

This clonotype was observed at least ten times. The chain has TRBV12-3 or TRBV12-4 and TRBJ1-5; D gene uncertain. The germline V and J ends were trimmed by 2 bases and 1 base, with 3 bases remaining between them. The CDR3 is made up of 13 amino acids. The CDR3 DNA reads as TGTGCCAGCAGTTTATCCAGCAATCAGCCCCAGCATTTT. It specifies CASSLSSNQPQHF.

This clonotype turned up a few times. This chain links TRBV2 with TRBJ2-1, with TRBD2 matching over 9 bases. The germline V gene has CDR1 SNHLY and CDR2 FYNNEI. V shed 9 bases, J shed 9 bases, and the junction held 6 bases outside the gene matches. This CDR3 comprises 12 residues. CDR3 DNA sequence: TGTGCCAGTTCCGGGACTAGCCCTGAGCAGTTCTTC. Amino acids: CASSGTSPEQFF.

This clonotype was counted only a few times. The rearrangement links TRBV20-1 to TRBJ1-6; no definite D call. The CDR3 loop spans 15 amino acids. CDR1 and CDR2 from the germline V gene are DFQATT and SNEGSKA (reference sequence). The V gene lost 0 bases and the J gene lost 1 base, with 7 bases spanning the gap. CDR3 loop: CSARDRVSYNSPLHF. The CDR3 coding sequence is TGCAGTGCTAGAGATAGGGTTTCCTATAATTCACCCCTCCACTTT.

The CDR3 region is CASSAEDTQYF. CDR3 sequence (DNA): TGTGCCAGCAGCGCAGAAGATACGCAGTATTTT. This chain uses TRBV7-9 with TRBJ2-3; no clear D gene. Trimming stripped 5 bases from V and 5 bases from J, with 5 bases between. Germline values: CDR1 SEHNR, CDR2 FQNEAQ (reference sequence). The CDR3 covers 11 residues.

This clonotype was picked up a small number of times. The chain combines TRBV4-3 with TRBJ1-2; 8 bases fit TRBD1. The germline CDR1 and CDR2 sequences are LGHNA and YSLEER. With 4 bases clipped from V and 0 bases from J, the junction kept 4 bases outside the gene matches. The CDR3 has 15 residues. The CDR3 reads CASSRGQATNYGYTF. The CDR3 coding sequence is TGCGCCAGCAGCCGGGGACAGGCCACTAACTATGGCTACACCTTC.

This clonotype was seen more than once but under ten times. V and J are TRBV7-9 and TRBJ1-2; maybe TRBD1 (6 bases). The CDR3 loop spans 13 amino acids. The germline CDR1 and CDR2 sequences are SEHNR and FQNEAQ (reference sequence). With 10 bases removed from V and 2 bases from J, the gap between germline ends came to 14 bases. The CDR3 DNA sequence: TGTGCCACCTTAACACAGGGAAACTATGGCTACACCTTC. Translating it yields CATLTQGNYGYTF.

This clonotype has ten or more counts. The rearrangement joins TRBV7-2 to TRBJ1-2, with 7 nucleotides matching TRBD1. The CDR3 extends over 16 amino acids. J gave up 8 bases and V 5 bases, and 17 bases lay outside the gene matches. CDR1 and CDR2 from the germline V gene are SGHTA and FQGNSA. The CDR3: CASSREFRQGGSGYTF. CDR3 coding DNA: TGTGCCAGCAGCCGAGAATTTAGACAGGGAGGAAGCGGCTACACCTTC.

The V call is TRBV4-3, the J call TRBJ2-7, with 8 bases that match TRBD1. V lost 1 base and J lost 3; bases outside the gene matches: 5. The CDR3 runs 15 residues. The germline CDR1 and CDR2 sequences are LGHNA and YSLEER. CDR3 DNA: TGCGCCAGCAGCCAAGTATCCGGACAGGGCTACGAGCAGTACTTC. It translates to CASSQVSGQGYEQYF.

Ten or more counts support this clonotype. The CDR3 spells CASSGPGNTIYF. CDR3 in DNA: TGTGCCAGCAGCGGTCCTGGAAACACCATATATTTT. The chain is built from TRBV25-1 and TRBJ1-3; D is unresolved. The V end lost 6 bases, the J end lost 2 bases, and 5 bases lay between the germline ends. This CDR3 contains 12 residues. Germline CDR1 is MGHDK and CDR2 is SYGVNS.